What follows is one TCR beta chain and its context. This sample was included in a study of T cells in Graves' hyperthyroidism and ophthalmopathy. Amplified TCR beta CDR3 regions came from RNA transcripts. HTBI primers drove first-round RT-PCR of the TCR CDR3. TCRdb reanalysed the multiplex PCR reads using MiXCR and keeps one entry per CDR3 protein. Of some 180,000 distinct CDR3 sequences in the sample, approximately 17% were seen once. Trimming pared 4 bases from V and 8 bases from J, leaving 17 bases between. The length of the CDR3 is 14 residues. CDR1 and CDR2 from the germline V gene are LGHDT and YNNKEL (reference sequence).

The clonotype originates from a woman aged 45-65 years with Graves' hyperthyroidism. The chain has TRBV3-1 and TRBJ1-2; maybe TRBD1 (5 bases). The sequenced material came from blood. This CDR3 is CASSLRVGTGGYTF. Written as DNA, the CDR3 is TGTGCCAGCAGCCTTAGGGTAGGGACTGGGGGCTACACCTTC.